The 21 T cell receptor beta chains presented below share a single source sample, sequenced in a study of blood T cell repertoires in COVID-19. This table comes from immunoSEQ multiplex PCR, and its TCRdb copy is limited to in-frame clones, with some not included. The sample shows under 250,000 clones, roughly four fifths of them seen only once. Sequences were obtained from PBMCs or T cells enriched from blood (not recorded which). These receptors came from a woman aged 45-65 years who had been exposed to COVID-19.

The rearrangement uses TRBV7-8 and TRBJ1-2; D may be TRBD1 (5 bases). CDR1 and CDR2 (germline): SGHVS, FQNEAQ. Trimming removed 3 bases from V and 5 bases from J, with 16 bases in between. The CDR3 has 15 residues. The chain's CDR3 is CASSLGGGVGYGYTF. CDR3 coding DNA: TGTGCCAGCAGCTTGGGGGGGGGAGTTGGGTATGGCTACACCTTC. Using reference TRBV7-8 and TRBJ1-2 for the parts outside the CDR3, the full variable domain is GAGVSQSPRYKVAKRGQDVALRCDPISGHVSLFWYQQALGQGPEFLTYFQNEAQLDKSGLPSDRFFAERPEGSVSTLKIQRTQQEDSAVYLCASSLGGGVGYGYTFGSGTRLTVV.

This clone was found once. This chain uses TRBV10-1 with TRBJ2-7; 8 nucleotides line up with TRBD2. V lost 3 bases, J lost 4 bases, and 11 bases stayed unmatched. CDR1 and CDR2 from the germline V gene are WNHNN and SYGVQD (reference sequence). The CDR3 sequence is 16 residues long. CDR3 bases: TGCGCCAGCAGTGATCCCCTGGCTAGCGGGCGGTACGAGCAGTACTTC. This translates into CASSDPLASGRYEQYF.

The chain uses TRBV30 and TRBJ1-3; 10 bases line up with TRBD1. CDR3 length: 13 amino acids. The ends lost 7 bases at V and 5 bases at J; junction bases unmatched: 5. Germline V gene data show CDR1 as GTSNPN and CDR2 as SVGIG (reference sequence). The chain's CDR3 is CAFSDRGRNTIYF. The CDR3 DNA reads TGTGCCTTCTCGGACAGGGGGAGAAACACCATATATTTT.

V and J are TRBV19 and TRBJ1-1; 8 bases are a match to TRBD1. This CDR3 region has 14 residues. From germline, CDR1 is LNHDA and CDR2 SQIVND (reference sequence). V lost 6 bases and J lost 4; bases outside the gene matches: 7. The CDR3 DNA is TGTGCCAGTAGAATACAGGGGGAAGGCACTGAAGCTTTCTTT. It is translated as CASRIQGEGTEAFF.

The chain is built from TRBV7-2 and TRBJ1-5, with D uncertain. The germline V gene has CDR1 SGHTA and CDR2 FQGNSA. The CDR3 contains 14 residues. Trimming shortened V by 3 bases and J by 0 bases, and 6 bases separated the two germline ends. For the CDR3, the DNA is TGTGCCAGCAGCTTGTACGGTAGCAATCAGCCCCAGCATTTT. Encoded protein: CASSLYGSNQPQHF.

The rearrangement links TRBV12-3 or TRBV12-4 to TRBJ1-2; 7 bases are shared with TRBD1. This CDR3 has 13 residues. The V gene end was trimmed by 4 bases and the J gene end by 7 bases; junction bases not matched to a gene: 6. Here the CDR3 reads CASSSETGTGYTF. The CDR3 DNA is TGTGCCAGCAGTTCCGAGACAGGGACTGGCTACACCTTC.

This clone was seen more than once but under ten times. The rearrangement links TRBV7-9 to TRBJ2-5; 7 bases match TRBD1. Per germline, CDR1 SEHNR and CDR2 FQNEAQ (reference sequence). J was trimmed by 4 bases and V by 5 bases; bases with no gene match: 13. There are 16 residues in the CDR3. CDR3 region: CASSTGTALSRETQYF. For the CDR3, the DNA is TGTGCCAGCAGCACCGGGACAGCTCTCTCGCGAGAGACCCAGTACTTC.

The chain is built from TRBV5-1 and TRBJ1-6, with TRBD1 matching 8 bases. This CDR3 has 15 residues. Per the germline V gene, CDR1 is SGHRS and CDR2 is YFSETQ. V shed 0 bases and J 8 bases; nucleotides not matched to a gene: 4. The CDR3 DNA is TGCGCCAGCAGCTTGGAAGGACAGGGATATTCACCCCTCCACTTT. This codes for CASSLEGQGYSPLHF.

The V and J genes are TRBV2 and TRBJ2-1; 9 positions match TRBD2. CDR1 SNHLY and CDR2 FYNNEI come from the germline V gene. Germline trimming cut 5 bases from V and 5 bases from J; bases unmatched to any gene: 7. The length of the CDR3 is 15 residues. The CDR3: CASSFTGTSNNEQFF. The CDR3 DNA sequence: TGTGCCAGCAGTTTTACCGGGACTAGCAACAATGAGCAGTTCTTC. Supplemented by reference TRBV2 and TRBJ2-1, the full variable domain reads EPEVTQTPSHQVTQMGQEVILRCVPISNHLYFYWYRQILGQKVEFLVSFYNNEISEKSEIFDDQFSVERPDGSNFTLKIRSTKLEDSAMYFCASSFTGTSNNEQFFGPGTRLTVL.

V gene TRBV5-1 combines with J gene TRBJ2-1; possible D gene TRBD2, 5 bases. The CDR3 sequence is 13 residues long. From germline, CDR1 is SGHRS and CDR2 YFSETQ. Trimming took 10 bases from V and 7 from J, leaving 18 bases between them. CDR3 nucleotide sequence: TGCGCCTCCGGTACGGGGTCACGAAATGAGCAGTTCTTC. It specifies CASGTGSRNEQFF. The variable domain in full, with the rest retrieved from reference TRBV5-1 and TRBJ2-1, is KAGVTQTPRYLIKTRGQQVTLSCSPISGHRSVSWYQQTPGQGLQFLFEYFSETQRNKGNFPGRFSGRQFSNSRSEMNVSTLELGDSALYLCASGTGSRNEQFFGPGTRLTVL.

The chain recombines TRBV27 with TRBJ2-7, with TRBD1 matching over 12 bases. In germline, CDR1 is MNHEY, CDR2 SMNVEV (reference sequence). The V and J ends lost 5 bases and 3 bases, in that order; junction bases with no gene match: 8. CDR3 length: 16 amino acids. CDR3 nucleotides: TGTGCCAGCAGTAAGACCGGGACAGGGGGCTTCTACGAGCAGTACTTC. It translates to CASSKTGTGGFYEQYF.

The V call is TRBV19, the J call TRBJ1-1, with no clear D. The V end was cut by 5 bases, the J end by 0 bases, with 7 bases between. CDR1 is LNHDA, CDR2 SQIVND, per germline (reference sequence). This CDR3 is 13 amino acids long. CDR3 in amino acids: CASSGLLNTEAFF. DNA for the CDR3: TGTGCCAGTAGTGGGCTTTTGAACACTGAAGCTTTCTTT.

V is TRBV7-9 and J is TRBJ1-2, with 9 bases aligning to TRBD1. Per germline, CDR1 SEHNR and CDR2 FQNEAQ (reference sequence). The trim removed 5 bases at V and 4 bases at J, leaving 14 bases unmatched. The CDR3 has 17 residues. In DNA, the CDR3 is TGTGCCAGCAGCCCGGGACAGGGCGTTAGGGACTCCTATGGCTACACCTTC. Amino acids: CASSPGQGVRDSYGYTF.

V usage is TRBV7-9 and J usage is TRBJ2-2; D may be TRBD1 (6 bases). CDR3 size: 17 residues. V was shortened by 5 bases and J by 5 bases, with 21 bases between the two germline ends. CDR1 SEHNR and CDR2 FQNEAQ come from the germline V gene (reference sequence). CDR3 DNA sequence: TGTGCCAGCAGCCCTCCGGACAGTTCTCTTGGGACCGGGGAGCTGTTTTTT. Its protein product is CASSPPDSSLGTGELFF.

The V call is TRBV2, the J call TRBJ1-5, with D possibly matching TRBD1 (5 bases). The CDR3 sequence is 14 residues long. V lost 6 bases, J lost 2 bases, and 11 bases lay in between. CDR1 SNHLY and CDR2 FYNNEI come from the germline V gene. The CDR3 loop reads CASRDTPGNQPQHF. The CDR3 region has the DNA TGTGCCAGCAGGGACACCCCTGGCAATCAGCCCCAGCATTTT.

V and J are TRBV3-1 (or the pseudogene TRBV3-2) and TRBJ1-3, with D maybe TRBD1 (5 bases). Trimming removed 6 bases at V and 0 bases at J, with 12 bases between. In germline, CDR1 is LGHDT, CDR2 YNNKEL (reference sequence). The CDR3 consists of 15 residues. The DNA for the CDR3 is TGTGCCAGCAGTACTACAGGTAGCTCTGGAAACACCATATATTTT. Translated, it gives CASSTTGSSGNTIYF.

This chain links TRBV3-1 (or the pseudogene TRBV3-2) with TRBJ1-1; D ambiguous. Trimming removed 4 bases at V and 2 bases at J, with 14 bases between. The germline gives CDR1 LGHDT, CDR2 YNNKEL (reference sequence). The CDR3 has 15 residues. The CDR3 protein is CASSRRGRINTEAFF. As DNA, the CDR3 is TGTGCCAGCAGCCGTCGTGGCAGAATTAACACTGAAGCTTTCTTT.

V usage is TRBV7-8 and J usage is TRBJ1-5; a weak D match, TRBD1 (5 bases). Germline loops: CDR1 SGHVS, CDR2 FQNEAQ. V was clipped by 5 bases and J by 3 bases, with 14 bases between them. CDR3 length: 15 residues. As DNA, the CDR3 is TGTGCCAGCAGCCCCCGGGGGGGGAACAATCAGCCCCAGCATTTT. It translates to CASSPRGGNNQPQHF.

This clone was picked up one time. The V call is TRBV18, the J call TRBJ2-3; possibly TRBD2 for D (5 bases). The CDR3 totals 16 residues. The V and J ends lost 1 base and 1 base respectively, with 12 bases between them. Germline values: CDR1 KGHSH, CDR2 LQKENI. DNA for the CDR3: TGTGCCAGCTCACCACGTCCCCTAGCTCGCACAGATACGCAGTATTTT. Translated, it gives CASSPRPLARTDTQYF.

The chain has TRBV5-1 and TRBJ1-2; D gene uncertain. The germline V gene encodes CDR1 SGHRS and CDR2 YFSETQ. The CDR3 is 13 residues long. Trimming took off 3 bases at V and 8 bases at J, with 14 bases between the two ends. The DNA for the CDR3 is TGCGCCAGCAGCTCCCTAGGCATCGGCGGCTACACCTTC. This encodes CASSSLGIGGYTF.

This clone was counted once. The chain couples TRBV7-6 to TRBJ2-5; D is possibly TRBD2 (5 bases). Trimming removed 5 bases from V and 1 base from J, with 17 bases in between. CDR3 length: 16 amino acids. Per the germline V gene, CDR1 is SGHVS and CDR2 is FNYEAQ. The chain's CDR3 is CASSLTPRGFQETQYF. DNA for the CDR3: TGTGCCAGCAGCCTCACTCCTCGCGGGTTCCAAGAGACCCAGTACTTC.